This entry features one TCR beta chain sequence. As yet, its antigen is unknown. These data come from a study of shared clonotypes between healthy human individuals. Study-wide findings and caveats: Inspection by rarefaction showed sorted-subset sequencing to be incomplete despite large depth.

The repertoire was sequenced with immunoSEQ multiplex PCR; TCRdb's copy has only in-frame clones and lacks some. The sample comprises about 2.4 million clones, approximately 93% of which are singletons, and approximately 0.36% rests with the top ten. With 1 base clipped from V and 7 bases from J, the junction kept 1 base outside the gene matches. The CDR3 contains 13 residues. Germline loops: CDR1 SNHLY, CDR2 FYNNEI. This chain links TRBV2 with TRBJ1-5; 7 bases map to TRBD1. The clonotype originates from a man aged 18 to 29 in good health. Some clones in this sample may be carry-over from other donors' samples. The sample taken for sequencing was naive CD4+ T cells from PBMCs. As to subset: CD45RA+ positively selected. For the CDR3, the DNA is TGTGCCAGCAGTGAAGACAGGGGCCAGCCCCAGCATTTT. It encodes CASSEDRGQPQHF.